This T cell receptor beta chain was recorded in a study of blood T cell repertoires in COVID-19. Study in general: Specimens from acute and convalescent COVID-19 originated in the United States, Italy and Spain. The cDNA or gDNA used as material had been derived from T cells, B-cell-depleted T cells, or PBMCs.

Trimming shortened V by 6 bases and J by 0 bases, and 15 bases separated the two germline ends. The CDR3 is made up of 15 amino acids. The germline V gene encodes CDR1 MDHEN and CDR2 SYDVKM. The authors' processing: Researchers report that nucleated cell counts were estimated from reference gene primer amplification. Profiled with immunoSEQ multiplex PCR; TCRdb holds only in-frame clones, not every one. The V and J calls and clone size are taken from that table; D and trimming were inferred from the DNA. The sample includes approximately 150,000 clones, roughly 86% of them seen just once. V gene TRBV28 combines with J gene TRBJ2-7; D may be TRBD2 (6 bases). The sequenced material came from peripheral blood. The clonotype comes from a woman aged 55-69 years who had recovered from COVID-19. The CDR3 sequence is CASSPKDGSSYEQYF. CDR3 DNA: TGTGCCAGCAGCCCGAAGGACGGGAGCTCCTACGAGCAGTACTTC.